This TCR beta chain was identified in a study of blood T cell repertoires in COVID-19. Study context: Researchers got acute and convalescent COVID-19 samples from the United States, Italy and Spain. PBMCs, B-cell-depleted T cells, or T cells were the source of the cDNA or gDNA that made up the material.

Here immunoSEQ multiplex PCR was the method, and the copy in TCRdb shows in-frame clones only, minus some. The repertoire includes 200,000 to 300,000 clones, roughly 86% of them detected once, and more than 0.55% sits in the top ten. This clone was detected only once. The CDR3 is 14 amino acids. V trimming: 5 bases; J trimming: 5 bases; junction bases outside the gene matches: 9. CDR1 is LGHDT and CDR2 is YNNKEL in the germline V gene (reference sequence). What was sequenced was peripheral blood. The source is a human donor in a cohort sampled during active COVID-19. The V and J genes are TRBV3-1 (or the pseudogene TRBV3-2) and TRBJ2-7, with 7 bases aligning to TRBD1. The CDR3 spells CASSYRDSQNEQYF. Here the CDR3 DNA reads TGTGCCAGCAGCTACCGGGACAGTCAAAACGAGCAGTACTTC.